A single sample gave rise to the 16 T cell receptor beta chains below, sequenced in a study of T cells in localized non-small cell lung cancer. Repertoires were generated with immunoSEQ multiplex PCR, while TCRdb's copy carries only in-frame clones and drops some. The sample carries roughly 14,000 clones, 84% recorded once. Here the sequenced sample was peripheral blood, taken before any cancer treatment. The origin of the receptors is a female donor at least 60 years old with stage I squamous cell lung carcinoma.

This clone came up a few times. The gene calls are TRBV5-1 and TRBJ1-2; D remains ambiguous. The CDR3 consists of 14 residues. In germline, CDR1 is SGHRS, CDR2 YFSETQ. V lost 5 bases and J 5 bases, leaving 16 bases between the germline ends. This CDR3 is CASSNTDGTYGYTF. The CDR3 coding sequence is TGCGCCAGCAGTAACACTGACGGAACGTATGGCTACACCTTC.

The V gene is TRBV5-4, the J gene TRBJ1-1; D perhaps matches TRBD1 (6 bases). Looked up from germline, CDR1 is SGHNT and CDR2 is YYREEE (reference sequence). This CDR3 is 15 amino acids long. Deletions cut 4 bases from V and 1 base from J, with 14 bases between. This CDR3 reads CASSLGRGGNTEAFF. Written as DNA, the CDR3 is TGTGCCAGCAGCCTTGGTAGGGGGGGGAACACTGAAGCTTTCTTT.

This sequence joins TRBV18 and TRBJ1-5; the D is unclear. The germline V and J ends were trimmed by 4 bases and 3 bases, with 13 bases remaining between them. The germline CDR1 and CDR2 sequences are KGHSH and LQKENI. The CDR3 totals 15 residues. The CDR3 DNA reads as TGTGCCAGCTCACGGACCCTTGGCCTCAATCAGCCCCAGCATTTT. Protein product: CASSRTLGLNQPQHF.

The chain combines TRBV21-1 with TRBJ1-4. TRBV21-1 is an annotated pseudogene. CDR3 length: 17 residues. The CDR3 spells CASRKVNRGSTNEKLFF. The DNA of the CDR3 is TGTGCCAGCAGGAAGGTTAACCGGGGGTCCACTAATGAAAAACTGTTTTTT.

The chain couples TRBV19 to TRBJ2-5; TRBD1 matches 9 bases. The CDR3 contains 15 residues. In germline, CDR1 is LNHDA, CDR2 SQIVND (reference sequence). Trimming cost V 9 bases and J 6 bases; bases outside gene matches: 14. CDR3 in amino acids: CASQDGTGSIKTQYF. The CDR3 coding sequence is TGTGCCAGCCAGGACGGGACAGGGTCGATTAAGACCCAGTACTTC.

CDR3 in amino acids: CASSQVEGAGELFF. CDR3 sequence (DNA): TGTGCCAGCAGCCAAGTAGAAGGGGCCGGGGAGCTGTTTTTT. V and J are TRBV4-2 and TRBJ2-2; a weak D match, TRBD1 (5 bases). Germline CDR1 LGHNA, CDR2 YNFKEQ. This CDR3 spans 14 amino acids. V lost 1 base, J lost 6 bases, and 9 bases lay in between.

This clone was counted once. V and J are TRBV7-2 and TRBJ2-3; 9 nucleotides match TRBD2. Germline V gene data show CDR1 as SGHTA and CDR2 as FQGNSA. Trimming at V came to 5 bases and at J to 8 bases, leaving 11 bases not matched to a gene. The CDR3 is 15 residues long. CDR3: CASSPSGASGVTQYF. CDR3 coding DNA: TGTGCCAGCAGCCCCTCAGGGGCTAGCGGGGTTACGCAGTATTTT.

The chain is built from TRBV27 and TRBJ2-7, with TRBD1 matching 9 bases. This CDR3 spans 13 amino acids. Germline CDR1 MNHEY, CDR2 SMNVEV (reference sequence). V trimming: 5 bases; J trimming: 6 bases; junction bases outside the gene matches: 5. CDR3 protein: CASSPGQGFEQYF. The CDR3 nucleotides read TGTGCCAGCAGTCCGGGACAGGGCTTCGAGCAGTACTTC.

This chain links TRBV11-2 with TRBJ1-1; D remains ambiguous. The CDR3 sequence is 13 residues long. Trimming removed 0 bases at V and 5 bases at J, with 7 bases between. CDR1 SGHAT and CDR2 FQNNGV come from the germline V gene. The CDR3 DNA sequence: TGTGCCAGCAGCTTAGATTGGATAACTGAAGCTTTCTTT. Protein sequence: CASSLDWITEAFF.

This rearrangement joins TRBV2 to TRBJ1-5; possible D gene TRBD1, 5 bases. CDR1 and CDR2 (germline): SNHLY, FYNNEI. The CDR3 runs to 18 residues. V lost 6 bases and J lost 3, with 24 bases in between. As DNA, the CDR3 is TGTGCCAGCAGAACATGGCCCCGACAGCTACCCTCCAATCAGCCCCAGCATTTT. Protein product: CASRTWPRQLPSNQPQHF.

The chain joins TRBV4-2 to TRBJ1-3; D gene unclear. The length of the CDR3 is 16 residues. V was shortened by 5 bases and J by 0 bases, with 14 bases between the two germline ends. Germline lookup yields CDR1 LGHNA and CDR2 YNFKEQ. The CDR3 region is CASSFSPGDSGNTIYF. The CDR3 nucleotides are TGTGCCAGCAGCTTCAGTCCCGGCGACTCTGGAAACACCATATATTTT.

This clone was counted once. The V and J genes are TRBV9 and TRBJ2-3; D remains unclear. The CDR3 length is 13 residues. V was trimmed by 3 bases and J by 0 bases, leaving 5 bases between them. CDR1 is SGDLS and CDR2 is YYNGEE in the germline V gene. DNA for the CDR3: TGTGCCAGCAGCGGCCCCAGCACAGATACGCAGTATTTT. Protein sequence: CASSGPSTDTQYF.

The chain has TRBV2 and TRBJ2-5; possibly TRBD2 for D (7 bases). The CDR3 contains 12 residues. V lost 6 bases and J 5 bases, leaving 10 bases between the germline ends. Per the germline V gene, CDR1 is SNHLY and CDR2 is FYNNEI. CDR3 amino acids: CASRTGGETQYF. In nucleotides, the CDR3 is TGTGCCAGCAGGACGGGGGGCGAGACCCAGTACTTC. The full variable domain, completed using reference TRBV2 and TRBJ2-5, is EPEVTQTPSHQVTQMGQEVILRCVPISNHLYFYWYRQILGQKVEFLVSFYNNEISEKSEIFDDQFSVERPDGSNFTLKIRSTKLEDSAMYFCASRTGGETQYFGPGTRLLVL.

Regarding this clone: One end of the junction varies from germline; a read error may be responsible. The chain has TRBV5-3 and TRBJ1-1; D perhaps matches TRBD1 (6 bases). TRBV5-3 is placed among ORFs of uncertain function. The CDR3 length is 14 residues. CDR3 in DNA: TGTGCCAGCAGCTTGGGGGCAGGGTTTGGCGAAGGTTTCTTT. This gives the protein CASSLGAGFGEGFF.

V is TRBV30 and J is TRBJ1-2, with TRBD1 as a possible D gene (6 bases). Germline CDR1 GTSNPN, CDR2 SVGIG (reference sequence). The CDR3 has 13 amino acids. V was pared by 5 bases and J by 3 bases, with 13 bases between. The CDR3 here is CAWSEQGDYGYTF. The CDR3 DNA follows: TGTGCCTGGTCCGAACAGGGAGACTATGGCTACACCTTC.

This sequence joins TRBV6-5 and TRBJ1-2, with no clear D. Germline V lookup: CDR1 MNHEY, CDR2 SVGAGI. This CDR3 contains 12 residues. Trimming shortened V by 10 bases and J by 6 bases, and 15 bases separated the two germline ends. CDR3 sequence (DNA): TGTGCCACTTCGGACTCTCTTGATGGCTACACCTTC. Its translation: CATSDSLDGYTF.